The 12 T cell receptor beta chains in this list originate from one sample, sequenced in a study of blood T cell repertoires in COVID-19 (dated by TCRdb to 2019 to 2021). The library was generated by the immunoSEQ multiplex PCR assay. Entries here come from immuneACCESS through TCRdb and include only in-frame sequences with V and J called. Some clones fail to appear in such tables; in the studies checked, an unresolved V gene covers under half of the shortfall, and the cause of the remainder is unknown. The sample contains a few hundred thousand clones, 80% to 90% of them found a single time. The top ten hold about 2% of the sample. The sequenced material came from PBMCs or T cells enriched from blood (not recorded which). The receptors derive from a man in his thirties or forties who had recovered from COVID-19.

Concerning this clone itself: The same CDR3 can be traced to other DNA sequences in this sample. This sequence joins TRBV5-4 and TRBJ1-1; unclear D gene. In germline, CDR1 is SGHNT, CDR2 YYREEE (reference sequence). Trimming left V 0 bases short and J 3 bases short, with 9 bases between. The CDR3 has 14 amino acids. Written as DNA, the CDR3 is TGTGCCAGCAGCTTGGCCTCCCGAGACACTGAAGCTTTCTTT. Amino acids: CASSLASRDTEAFF. Based on the CDR3 plus reference TRBV5-4 and TRBJ1-1, the full variable domain is ETGVTQSPTHLIKTRGQQVTLRCSSQSGHNTVSWYQQALGQGPQFIFQYYREEENGRGNFPPRFSGLQFPNYSSELNVNALELDDSALYLCASSLASRDTEAFFGQGTRLTVV.

V is TRBV19 and J is TRBJ1-6; 7 bases line up with TRBD1. V was pared by 7 bases and J by 0 bases, with 24 bases of the junction left unmatched. This CDR3 region has 22 residues. Germline V CDR1 and CDR2: LNHDA, SQIVND (reference sequence). Written as DNA, the CDR3 is TGTGCCAGTAATAGAGGTCGTCAGGGGGGAGTCTTCTCCAGCTCCTATAATTCACCCCTCCACTTT. Protein product: CASNRGRQGGVFSSSYNSPLHF. The whole variable domain, remainder taken from reference TRBV19 and TRBJ1-6, is DGGITQSPKYLFRKEGQNVTLSCEQNLNHDAMYWYRQDPGQGLRLIYYSQIVNDFQKGDIAEGYSVSREKKESFPLTVTSAQKNPTAFYLCASNRGRQGGVFSSSYNSPLHFGNGTRLTVT.

The chain has TRBV6-5 and TRBJ2-2; TRBD2 is a possible D gene (6 bases). CDR3 length: 15 residues. The ends were cut back, 5 bases at V and 2 bases at J, with 12 bases in the middle. CDR1 is MNHEY, CDR2 SVGAGI, per germline. The CDR3 is CASSRGLSNTGELFF. In nucleotides, the CDR3 is TGTGCCAGCAGTCGGGGACTCTCAAACACCGGGGAGCTGTTTTTT.

This clone occurred once. The chain recombines TRBV6-4 with TRBJ2-5, with 11 positions matching TRBD2. CDR3 length: 15 amino acids. The V gene end was trimmed by 9 bases and the J gene end by 2 bases; junction bases not matched to a gene: 8. CDR1 is MRHNA, CDR2 SNTAGT, per germline. Here the CDR3 reads CARAPRLAGQETQYF. The CDR3 nucleotides read TGTGCCAGGGCTCCCAGACTAGCGGGGCAAGAGACCCAGTACTTC.

This clone was seen a single time. The chain has TRBV7-3 and TRBJ2-3, with a possible D match to TRBD2 (7 bases). Germline CDR1 reads SGHTA; CDR2 reads FQGTGA. Trimming removed 2 bases from V and 6 bases from J, with 21 bases in between. This CDR3 comprises 17 residues. The CDR3 DNA follows: TGTGCCAGCAGCTTACAAGGGGGGGCGTGGAGTTGGGATACGCAGTATTTT. It translates to CASSLQGGAWSWDTQYF. The full variable domain, completed using reference TRBV7-3 and TRBJ2-3, is GAGVSQTPSNKVTEKGKYVELRCDPISGHTALYWYRQSLGQGPEFLIYFQGTGAADDSGLPNDRFFAVRPEGSVSTLKIQRTERGDSAVYLCASSLQGGAWSWDTQYFGPGTRLTVL.

This clone was counted once. The chain has TRBV5-1 and TRBJ2-3, with D possibly being TRBD1 (5 bases). Trimming took off 1 base at V and 1 base at J, with 13 bases between the two ends. CDR1 SGHRS and CDR2 YFSETQ come from the germline V gene. This CDR3 contains 16 residues. CDR3 amino acids: CASSLNGLGGTDTQYF. CDR3 nucleotide sequence: TGCGCCAGCAGCTTGAATGGGTTAGGGGGCACAGATACGCAGTATTTT.

J is TRBJ2-3 and V is TRBV5-1; D gene uncertain. Between the trimmed V and J ends, which lost 0 bases and 2 bases, there was a span of 10 bases. Germline lookup yields CDR1 SGHRS and CDR2 YFSETQ. This CDR3 is 15 amino acids long. The CDR3 sequence: CASSLGGKYTDTQYF. DNA for the CDR3: TGCGCCAGCAGCTTGGGCGGAAAATACACAGATACGCAGTATTTT.

The chain links TRBV6-5 to TRBJ1-5; no firm D call. Germline CDR1 and CDR2: MNHEY and SVGAGI. CDR3 length: 13 amino acids. V was clipped by 6 bases and J by 2 bases, with 8 bases between them. The CDR3 nucleotides are TGTGCCAGCAGAAAAACGGGCAATCAGCCCCAGCATTTT. As protein: CASRKTGNQPQHF.

The rearrangement links TRBV7-2 to TRBJ1-2; unclear D gene. The V gene lost 2 bases and the J gene lost 0 bases, with 10 bases spanning the gap. The CDR3 runs to 15 residues. The germline gives CDR1 SGHTA, CDR2 FQGNSA. The CDR3 reads CASSLITSPNYGYTF. The CDR3 DNA follows: TGTGCCAGCAGCTTAATTACATCTCCTAACTATGGCTACACCTTC. The full variable domain, rest sourced from reference TRBV7-2 and TRBJ1-2, is GAGVSQSPSNKVTEKGKDVELRCDPISGHTALYWYRQSLGQGLEFLIYFQGNSAPDKSGLPSDRFSAERTGGSVSTLTIQRTQQEDSAVYLCASSLITSPNYGYTFGSGTRLTVV.

The chain is built from TRBV4-1 and TRBJ2-1; maybe TRBD2 (6 bases). Germline CDR1 MGHRA, CDR2 YSYEKL. V lost 1 base and J lost 7, with 14 bases in between. This CDR3 region has 15 residues. The CDR3 region is CASSQGRAGGNEQFF. In nucleotides, the CDR3 is TGCGCCAGCAGCCAAGGACGGGCCGGGGGAAATGAGCAGTTCTTC.

The chain joins TRBV14 to TRBJ2-7, with D tentatively TRBD1 (6 bases). The CDR3 runs to 13 residues. The germline CDR1 and CDR2 sequences are SGHDN and FVKESK. The V end lost 4 bases, the J end lost 6 bases, and 13 bases lay between the germline ends. The CDR3 region is CASSLSQGSEQYF. The CDR3 DNA reads as TGTGCCAGCAGCCTCTCACAGGGCTCCGAGCAGTACTTC. The variable domain in full, with the rest retrieved from reference TRBV14 and TRBJ2-7, is EAGVTQFPSHSVIEKGQTVTLRCDPISGHDNLYWYRRVMGKEIKFLLHFVKESKQDESGMPNNRFLAERTGGTYSTLKVQPAELEDSGVYFCASSLSQGSEQYFGPGTRLTVT.

The chain links TRBV4-3 to TRBJ1-2; 9 nucleotides agree with TRBD1. Unmatched junction bases numbered 10, after V lost 1 base and J lost 4 bases. Germline CDR1 LGHNA, CDR2 YSLEER. This CDR3 is built from 17 residues. The CDR3 is CASSQAETGGGIYGYTF. For the CDR3, the DNA is TGCGCCAGCAGCCAAGCTGAGACAGGGGGTGGTATCTATGGCTACACCTTC.